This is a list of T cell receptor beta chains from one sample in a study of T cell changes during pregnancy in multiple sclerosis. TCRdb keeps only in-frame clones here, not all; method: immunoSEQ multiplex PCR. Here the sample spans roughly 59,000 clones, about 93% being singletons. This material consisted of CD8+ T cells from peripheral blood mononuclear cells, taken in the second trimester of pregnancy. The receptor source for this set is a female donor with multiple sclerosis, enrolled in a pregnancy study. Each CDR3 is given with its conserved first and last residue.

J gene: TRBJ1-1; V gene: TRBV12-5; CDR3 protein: CASGFDQGAGTEAFF
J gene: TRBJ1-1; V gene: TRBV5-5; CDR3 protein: CASSFEYSEAFF
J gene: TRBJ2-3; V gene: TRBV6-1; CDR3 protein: CASSGRDRVTDTQYF
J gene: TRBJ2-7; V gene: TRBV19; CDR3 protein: CASSDRQGLPYEQYF
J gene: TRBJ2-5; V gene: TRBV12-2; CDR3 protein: CASRLLAEGVETQYF
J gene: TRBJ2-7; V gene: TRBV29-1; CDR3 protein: CSVELGLAGNYEQYF
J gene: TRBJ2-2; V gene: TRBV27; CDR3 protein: CASRGLNTGELFF
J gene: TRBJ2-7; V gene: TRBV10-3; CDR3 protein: CAISELLTYEQYF
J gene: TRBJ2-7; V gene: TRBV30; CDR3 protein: CAWMRESMSYEQYF
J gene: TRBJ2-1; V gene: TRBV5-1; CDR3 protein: CASSLRRSEQFF
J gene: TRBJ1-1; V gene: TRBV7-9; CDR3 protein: CASSLERGRAGTEAFF
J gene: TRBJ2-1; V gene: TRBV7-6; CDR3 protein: CASSRLAGYNEQFF
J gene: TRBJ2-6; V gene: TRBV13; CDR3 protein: CASSMIVRQGSAGANVLTF
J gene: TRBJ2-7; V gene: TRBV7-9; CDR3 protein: CASSLSLSYEQYF
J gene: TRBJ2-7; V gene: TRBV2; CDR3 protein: CASGGQGIPYEQYF
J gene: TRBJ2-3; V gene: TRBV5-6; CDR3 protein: CASSFITDTQYF
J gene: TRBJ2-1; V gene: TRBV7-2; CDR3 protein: CASSLGRGGPYNEQFF
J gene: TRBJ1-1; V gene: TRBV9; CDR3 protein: CASSVDSQVSEAFF
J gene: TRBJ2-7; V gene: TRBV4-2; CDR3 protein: CASSQDAGMDEQYF
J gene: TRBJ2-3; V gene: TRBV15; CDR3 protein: CATSRKREGADTQYF
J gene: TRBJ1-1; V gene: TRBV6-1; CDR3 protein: CASSEAGGANTEAFF
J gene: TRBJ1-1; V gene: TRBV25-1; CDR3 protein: CASGIPGQGVAFF
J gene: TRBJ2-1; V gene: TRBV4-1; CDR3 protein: CASSLGQAANEQFF
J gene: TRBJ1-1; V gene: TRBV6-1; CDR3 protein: CARNKRITEAFF
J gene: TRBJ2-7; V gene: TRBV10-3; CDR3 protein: CAIRTRDSSYEQYF
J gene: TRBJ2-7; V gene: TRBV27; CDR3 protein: CASRPGLAYEQYF
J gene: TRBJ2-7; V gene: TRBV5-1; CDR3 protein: CASRESTSGTSYEQYF
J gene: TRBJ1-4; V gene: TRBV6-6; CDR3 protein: CASSYPKGHLGEKLFF
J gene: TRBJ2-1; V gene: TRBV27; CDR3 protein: CASSLGGYNEQFF
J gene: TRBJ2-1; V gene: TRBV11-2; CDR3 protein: CASSSAGPYNEQFF
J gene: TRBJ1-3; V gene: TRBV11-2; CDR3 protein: CASSFSSDTIYF
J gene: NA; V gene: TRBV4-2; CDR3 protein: CASSQSWTGPYEQYF
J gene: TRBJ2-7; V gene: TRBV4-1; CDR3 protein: CASRFTGQGSYEQYF
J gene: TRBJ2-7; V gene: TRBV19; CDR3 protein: CASSTSSGAFEQYF
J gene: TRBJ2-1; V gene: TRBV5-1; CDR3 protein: CASSLGLADYNEQFF
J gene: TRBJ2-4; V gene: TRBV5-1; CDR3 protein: CASSWDSENIQYF
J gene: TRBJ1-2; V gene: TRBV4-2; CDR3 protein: CASSPGMSDGYTF
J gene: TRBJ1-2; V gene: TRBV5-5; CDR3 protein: CASSLGDSNYGYTF
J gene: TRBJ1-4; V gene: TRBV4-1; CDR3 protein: CASSQDALVEKLFF
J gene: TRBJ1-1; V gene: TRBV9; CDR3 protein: CASSPGGSGTEAFF
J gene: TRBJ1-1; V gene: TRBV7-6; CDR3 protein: CASSPLPGAEAFF
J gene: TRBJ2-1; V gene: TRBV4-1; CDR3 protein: CASSQVWLLAGGGQFF
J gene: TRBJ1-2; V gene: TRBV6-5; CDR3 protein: CASSVRGSAGYTF
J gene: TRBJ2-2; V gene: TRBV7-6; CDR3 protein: CASSLTSGRAGRELFF
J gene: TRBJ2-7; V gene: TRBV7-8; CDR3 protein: CASSLREEQYF
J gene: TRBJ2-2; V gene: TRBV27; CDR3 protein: CASALSSGSYTGELFF
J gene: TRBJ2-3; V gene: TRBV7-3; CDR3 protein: CASSPGIAGGSTDTQYF
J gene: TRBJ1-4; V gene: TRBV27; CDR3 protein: CASTGFGTGDEKLFF
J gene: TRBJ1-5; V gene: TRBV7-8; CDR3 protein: CASSLDPRLRSVNQPQHF
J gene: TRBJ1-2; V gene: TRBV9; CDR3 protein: CASSPSRYYGYTF
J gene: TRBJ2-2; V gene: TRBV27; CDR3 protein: CASSFGGGRADTGELFF
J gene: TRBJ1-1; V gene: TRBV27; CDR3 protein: CASSGGTGGNTEAFF
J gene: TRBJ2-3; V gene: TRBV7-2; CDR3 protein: CASSSPTGGVVDTQYF
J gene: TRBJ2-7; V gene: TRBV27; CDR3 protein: CASSLAGGGGLEQYF